The next 26 T cell receptor beta chains were all read from a single sample in a study of CD4 T cells in relation to SARS-CoV-2 and coronaviruses. Some clones are missing from TCRdb's copy, which holds only in-frame ones; the method was immunoSEQ multiplex PCR. This sample carries under 65,000 clones, approximately 90% of them seen once, and the ten largest clones take approximately 1.4%. Before the COVID-19 pandemic, during about 2011-2019, CD4+ T cells were taken from unexposed donors. Source material: memory CD4+ T cells from PBMCs. These receptors were taken from a human donor in good health.

The chain uses TRBV10-1 and TRBJ1-4; TRBD1 is a possible D gene (5 bases). The V end lost 8 bases, the J end lost 7 bases, and 17 bases lay between the germline ends. The germline CDR1 and CDR2 sequences are WNHNN and SYGVQD (reference sequence). The CDR3 extends over 14 amino acids. The CDR3 loop is CASSPEGSGEKLFF. The CDR3 DNA reads TGCGCCAGCTCCCCCGAGGGGAGCGGTGAAAAACTGTTTTTT.

The CDR3 is CASSSLLLAGPYEQYF. The CDR3, as DNA: TGTGCCAGCAGTTCCCTCCTGCTAGCGGGACCCTACGAGCAGTACTTC. The chain uses TRBV27 and TRBJ2-7, with TRBD2 matching 9 bases. CDR1 is MNHEY, CDR2 SMNVEV, per germline (reference sequence). The V gene end was trimmed by 4 bases and the J gene end by 2 bases; junction bases not matched to a gene: 9. This CDR3 is built from 16 residues.

The chain couples TRBV19 to TRBJ2-4; 7 bases align to TRBD2. There are 20 residues in the CDR3. Trimming removed 6 bases from V and 0 bases from J; junction bases left unmatched: 20. Germline V lookup: CDR1 LNHDA, CDR2 SQIVND (reference sequence). The CDR3 nucleotides are TGTGCCAGTAGCAGACAAATGGGCGGGAGAGGTTCACTAGCCAAAAACATTCAGTACTTC. It yields the protein CASSRQMGGRGSLAKNIQYF.

J is TRBJ2-7 and V is TRBV5-1; no definite D call. This CDR3 comprises 16 residues. CDR1 SGHRS and CDR2 YFSETQ come from the germline V gene. Deletions cut 4 bases from V and 1 base from J, with 18 bases between. The CDR3 bases are TGCGCCAGCAGCCGTCCAAGGGCTACGGTATCCTACGAGCAGTACTTC. Protein product: CASSRPRATVSYEQYF.

The genes are TRBV6-2 or TRBV6-3 and TRBJ2-7; TRBD1 or TRBD2 may be the D gene (5 bases each). This CDR3 comprises 15 residues. The V gene's germline CDR1 is MNHEY and CDR2 SVGEGT. With 2 bases removed from V and 5 bases from J, the gap between germline ends came to 16 bases. The CDR3 is CASSYGDSNSDEQYF. As DNA, the CDR3 is TGTGCCAGCAGTTACGGCGACAGCAATAGCGACGAGCAGTACTTC.

The chain joins TRBV5-4 to TRBJ2-5, with unresolved D. Germline lookup yields CDR1 SGHNT and CDR2 YYREEE (reference sequence). V lost 2 bases and J 5 bases, leaving 13 bases between the germline ends. The CDR3 has 14 amino acids. The CDR3 region has the DNA TGTGCCAGCAGCTTTCCCCATCAAGGGGAGACCCAGTACTTC. This encodes CASSFPHQGETQYF.

The chain links TRBV20-1 to TRBJ2-7; D gene uncertain. This CDR3 spans 11 amino acids. The germline V gene has CDR1 DFQATT and CDR2 SNEGSKA (reference sequence). CDR3 residues: CRAGTDYEQYF. The CDR3 DNA follows: TGCAGGGCAGGCACCGACTACGAGCAGTACTTC.

The rearrangement uses TRBV27 and TRBJ2-3; 8 bases map to TRBD1. The CDR3 contains 15 residues. J gave up 6 bases and V 5 bases, and 10 bases lay outside the gene matches. Germline CDR1 and CDR2: MNHEY and SMNVEV (reference sequence). CDR3 sequence (DNA): TGTGCCAGCAGTCGGGGGACAGGAGGACGGGATACGCAGTATTTT. This translates into CASSRGTGGRDTQYF.

The genes are TRBV7-7 and TRBJ2-7; 8 nucleotides match TRBD1. The CDR3 runs 13 residues. From germline, CDR1 is SSHAT and CDR2 FNYEAQ (reference sequence). V lost 9 bases, J lost 4 bases, and 8 bases stayed unmatched. The CDR3 DNA is TGTGCCAGACAGACAGGGGCGAATTACGAGCAGTACTTC. It specifies CARQTGANYEQYF.

The CDR3 protein is CASSPRRGNTEAFF. CDR3 bases: TGTGCCAGCTCACCACGGAGAGGGAACACTGAAGCTTTCTTT. The chain couples TRBV18 to TRBJ1-1; the D is unclear. Germline lookup yields CDR1 KGHSH and CDR2 LQKENI. Trimming shortened V by 1 base and J by 1 base, and 7 bases separated the two germline ends. CDR3 length: 14 residues.

The J gene is TRBJ2-4, the V gene TRBV5-1; no reliable D call. Germline assignment: CDR1 SGHRS and CDR2 YFSETQ. CDR3 length: 11 residues. V gave up 2 bases and J gave up 8 bases, with 5 bases separating them. CDR3 protein: CASSLADIQYF. CDR3 bases: TGCGCCAGCAGCTTAGCAGACATTCAGTACTTC.

This chain joins TRBV16 and TRBJ2-5; D is unclear. This CDR3 has 13 amino acids. Deletions cut 6 bases from V and 5 bases from J, with 13 bases between. Germline V lookup: CDR1 KGHSY, CDR2 FQNENV. The DNA for the CDR3 is TGTGCCAGCAGTCGAGCCGGTGGGGAGACCCAGTACTTC. The encoded protein is CASSRAGGETQYF.

A single count supports this clone. This chain connects TRBV28 to TRBJ2-3; 14 bases match TRBD2. CDR3 length: 15 amino acids. Germline trimming cut 5 bases from V and 5 bases from J; bases unmatched to any gene: 3. CDR1 and CDR2 (germline): MDHEN, SYDVKM. This CDR3 reads CASSGLAGGRDTQYF. Here the CDR3 DNA reads TGTGCCAGCAGTGGACTAGCGGGAGGCAGAGATACGCAGTATTTT. Full variable domain (remainder filled in from reference TRBV28 and TRBJ2-3): DVKVTQSSRYLVKRTGEKVFLECVQDMDHENMFWYRQDPGLGLRLIYFSYDVKMKEKGDIPEGYSVSREKKERFSLILESASTNQTSMYLCASSGLAGGRDTQYFGPGTRLTVL.

The chain uses TRBV28 and TRBJ2-7; TRBD2 is a possible D gene (6 bases). Germline CDR1 is MDHEN and CDR2 is SYDVKM. The CDR3 consists of 16 residues. Trimming pared 4 bases from V and 5 bases from J, leaving 21 bases between. The CDR3 sequence: CASSSTGSSKPHEQYF. The CDR3, as DNA: TGTGCCAGCAGTTCAACCGGGAGCTCGAAGCCCCACGAGCAGTACTTC.

Only one count was recorded for this clone. This chain uses TRBV7-7 with TRBJ2-5; D is ambiguous. The germline CDR1 and CDR2 sequences are SSHAT and FNYEAQ (reference sequence). Trimming took 3 bases from V and 5 from J, leaving 13 bases between them. The CDR3 runs 14 residues. The CDR3 sequence is CASSFLSSGETQYF. In DNA, the CDR3 is TGTGCCAGCAGCTTTCTGTCTTCTGGGGAGACCCAGTACTTC.

This clone was seen more than once but under ten times. The chain couples TRBV5-1 to TRBJ1-1; D ambiguous. Germline V gene sequence: CDR1 SGHRS, CDR2 YFSETQ. Trimming cost V 0 bases and J 1 base, with 4 bases left between them. The CDR3 is made up of 13 amino acids. CDR3 residues: CASSLGPNTEAFF. As DNA, the CDR3 is TGCGCCAGCAGCTTGGGGCCGAACACTGAAGCTTTCTTT.

The chain recombines TRBV12-3 or TRBV12-4 with TRBJ1-1, with D uncertain. The V end lost 3 bases, the J end lost 7 bases, and 9 bases lay between the germline ends. The CDR3 spans 12 residues. The CDR3 region is CASSFLGYEAFF. The CDR3 bases are TGTGCCAGCAGTTTTCTGGGGTATGAAGCTTTCTTT.

This chain links TRBV6-1 with TRBJ1-3, with D possibly TRBD1 on 5 matching bases. The CDR3 covers 15 residues. Looked up from germline, CDR1 is MNHNS and CDR2 is SASEGT. V was shortened by 3 bases and J by 3 bases, with 12 bases between the two germline ends. Here the CDR3 reads CASSEGGVSGNTIYF. The CDR3 DNA reads TGTGCCAGCAGTGAGGGGGGAGTGAGTGGAAACACCATATATTTT.

V gene TRBV15 combines with J gene TRBJ2-3; D gene ambiguous. The V gene lost 0 bases and the J gene lost 0 bases, with 16 bases spanning the gap. There are 18 residues in the CDR3. Germline CDR1 and CDR2: LNHNV and YYDKDF (reference sequence). CDR3 sequence: CATSRDGMWPTSTDTQYF. The CDR3 DNA follows: TGTGCCACCAGCAGAGATGGGATGTGGCCAACTAGCACAGATACGCAGTATTTT.

This clone was picked up one time. This chain links TRBV19 with TRBJ2-1, with 9 bases aligning to TRBD2. Per germline, CDR1 LNHDA and CDR2 SQIVND (reference sequence). The ends lost 6 bases at V and 0 bases at J; junction bases unmatched: 6. This CDR3 is built from 16 residues. The CDR3 sequence is CASRAGGTSSYNEQFF. In nucleotides, the CDR3 is TGTGCCAGTAGGGCGGGAGGGACCAGCTCCTACAATGAGCAGTTCTTC.

J is TRBJ2-2 and V is TRBV27; TRBD2 matches 11 bases. The CDR3 runs to 18 residues. With 1 base clipped from V and 4 bases from J, the junction kept 8 bases outside the gene matches. Germline lookup yields CDR1 MNHEY and CDR2 SMNVEV (reference sequence). In DNA form, the CDR3 reads TGTGCCAGCAGTTTATTTTATAGCGGGAGGGGAAGCACCGGGGAGCTGTTTTTT. Translating gives CASSLFYSGRGSTGELFF.

The genes are TRBV4-1 and TRBJ2-3; D gene uncertain. The CDR3 totals 12 residues. Germline values: CDR1 MGHRA, CDR2 YSYEKL. The V and J ends lost 2 bases and 2 bases respectively, with 2 bases between them. DNA of the CDR3: TGCGCCAGCAGCCAAATCACAGATACGCAGTATTTT. Amino acid sequence: CASSQITDTQYF.

The J gene is TRBJ2-3, the V gene TRBV4-2, with 11 bases lining up with TRBD2. Germline-derived CDR1 and CDR2 are LGHNA and YNFKEQ. The CDR3 runs 16 residues. The J segment lost 4 bases and the V segment lost 0 bases, leaving 3 bases of the junction unmatched. The CDR3: CASSQDASGRPDTQYF. CDR3 nucleotides: TGTGCCAGCAGCCAAGATGCTAGCGGGAGGCCAGATACGCAGTATTTT.

This clone has a handful of counts. V usage is TRBV7-9 and J usage is TRBJ1-1, with D uncertain. The CDR3 has 14 amino acids. Trimming took off 5 bases at V and 1 base at J, with 11 bases between the two ends. In germline, CDR1 is SEHNR, CDR2 FQNEAQ (reference sequence). This chain's CDR3 is CASSGGRWNTEAFF. The CDR3 bases are TGTGCCAGCAGCGGAGGGCGTTGGAACACTGAAGCTTTCTTT.

The chain couples TRBV28 to TRBJ1-4; 7 bases are a match to TRBD1. This CDR3 spans 13 amino acids. Germline CDR1 MDHEN, CDR2 SYDVKM. J was trimmed by 12 bases and V by 5 bases; bases with no gene match: 9. In DNA, the CDR3 is TGTGCCAGCAGTCAACCCGACAGGGCACAACTGTTTTTT. It yields the protein CASSQPDRAQLFF. Complete variable domain (other parts from reference TRBV28 and TRBJ1-4): DVKVTQSSRYLVKRTGEKVFLECVQDMDHENMFWYRQDPGLGLRLIYFSYDVKMKEKGDIPEGYSVSREKKERFSLILESASTNQTSMYLCASSQPDRAQLFFGSGTQLSVL.

The chain couples TRBV6-5 to TRBJ2-2; D uncertain. CDR3 length: 12 amino acids. CDR1 is MNHEY, CDR2 SVGAGI, per germline. Trimming pared 6 bases from V and 5 bases from J, leaving 7 bases between. The CDR3 nucleotides read TGTGCCAGCAGCGAGTTGACCGGGGAGCTGTTTTTT. The encoded protein is CASSELTGELFF.